These 5 T cell receptor beta chains came from one sample sequenced in a study of blood T cells in healthy people across ages. A second roughly 6 to 11 cycle PCR used barcoded and J-beta primers. One entry per CDR3 protein results from TCRdb running MiXCR on the 5' RACE reads. Among about 970,000 distinct CDR3 sequences, 51% were seen once, and the ten largest hold about 20%. The source material was blood. The receptors here all came from an older woman in good health.

Only a few counts were recorded for this clonotype. This sequence joins TRBV7-2 and TRBJ2-7, with D perhaps matching TRBD1 or TRBD2 (5 bases each). V gave up 7 bases and J gave up 7 bases, with 23 bases separating them. The germline gives CDR1 SGHTA, CDR2 FQGNSA. The CDR3 covers 15 residues. The CDR3 reads CASTKFRDPGWEQYF. The CDR3 nucleotides read TGTGCCAGCACTAAATTCCGGGATCCAGGGTGGGAGCAGTACTTC.

The chain carries TRBV12-3 or TRBV12-4 and TRBJ2-3, with D hard to call. The CDR3 has 14 amino acids. The V gene lost 3 bases and the J gene lost 6 bases, with 13 bases spanning the gap. CDR3 region: CASSFGSALDTQYF. CDR3 coding DNA: TGTGCCAGCAGTTTTGGGTCCGCCCTTGATACGCAGTATTTT.

This clonotype was seen more than once but under ten times. One junction end does not reproduce the germline sequence, and a read error may be involved. J is TRBJ2-1 and V is TRBV7-2, with D tentatively TRBD1 (6 bases). CDR3 length equals 14 residues. Germline-derived CDR1 and CDR2 are SGHTA and FQGNSA. CDR3 sequence reads: CASSIARGFGEQFF. The DNA of the CDR3 is TGTGCCAGCAGCATAGCCAGGGGTTTCGGGGAGCAGTTCTTC.

The rearrangement joins TRBV4-1 to TRBJ2-3; D call uncertain. V lost 1 base to trimming and J lost 5 bases, with 7 bases between them. Germline V gives CDR1 MGHRA, CDR2 YSYEKL. The CDR3 runs to 13 residues. CDR3: CASSQVVGDTQYF. CDR3 nucleotide sequence: TGCGCCAGCAGCCAAGTGGTTGGAGATACGCAGTATTTT.

The J gene is TRBJ2-7, the V gene TRBV20-1, with 10 bases matching TRBD2. CDR1 is DFQATT, CDR2 SNEGSKA, per germline (reference sequence). The CDR3 sequence is 15 residues long. The junction had 9 bases not matched to a gene; V was cut back by 3 bases and J by 4 bases. The CDR3 here is CSASATSGRKYEQYF. As DNA, the CDR3 is TGCAGTGCTAGCGCGACTAGCGGGCGTAAATACGAGCAGTACTTC.